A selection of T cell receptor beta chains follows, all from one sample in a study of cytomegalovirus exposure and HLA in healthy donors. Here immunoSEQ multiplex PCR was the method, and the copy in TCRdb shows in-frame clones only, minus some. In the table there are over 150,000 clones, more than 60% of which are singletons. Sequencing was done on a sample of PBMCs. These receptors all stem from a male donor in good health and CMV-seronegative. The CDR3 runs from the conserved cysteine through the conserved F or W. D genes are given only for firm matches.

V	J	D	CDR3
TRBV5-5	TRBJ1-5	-	CASSLLSGGEQPQHF
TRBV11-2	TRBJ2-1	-	CASSLDLQGGGNEQFF
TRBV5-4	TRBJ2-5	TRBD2	CASSLALAGSQETQYF
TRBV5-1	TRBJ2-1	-	CASRVTGNEQFF
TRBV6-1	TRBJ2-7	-	CASRRGYYEQYF
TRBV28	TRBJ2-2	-	CASHPSAGELFF
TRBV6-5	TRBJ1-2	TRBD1	CASTLGQGAGYTF
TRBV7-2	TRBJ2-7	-	CASSLQATYEQYF
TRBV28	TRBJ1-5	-	CASSPGAYSNQPQHF
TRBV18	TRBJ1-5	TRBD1	CASSQGASQPQHF
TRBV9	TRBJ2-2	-	CASSALTGELFF
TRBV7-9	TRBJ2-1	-	CASSSPGVRNEQFF
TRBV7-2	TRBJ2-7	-	CASSSPGFTGPREQYF
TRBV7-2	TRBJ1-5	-	CASSSPSGRSQPQHF
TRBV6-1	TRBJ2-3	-	CASSEREGQRTDTQYF
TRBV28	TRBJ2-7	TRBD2	CASSLGVGGSPYEQYF
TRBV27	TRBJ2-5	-	CASSLSAPGTQYF
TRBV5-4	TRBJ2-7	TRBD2	CASSLGGSVGEQYF
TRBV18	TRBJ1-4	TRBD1	CASKQGNEKLFF
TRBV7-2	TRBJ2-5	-	CASSSQTGQETQYF
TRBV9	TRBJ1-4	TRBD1	CASSPGQVYNEKLFF
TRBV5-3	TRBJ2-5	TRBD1	CARSQRNRGRRVATQYF